These T cell receptor beta chains were read from a single sample in a study of blood T cell repertoires in COVID-19. Repertoires were generated with immunoSEQ multiplex PCR, while TCRdb's copy carries only in-frame clones and drops some. The sample has more than 85,000 clones; about three quarters are singletons. Sequencing was carried out using peripheral blood. The receptors originated from a woman aged 80 or over with active or convalescent COVID-19. Both conserved end residues are part of each CDR3. D genes are given only for firm matches. Expanded clones are given a class, and other clones once, few, many or no size at all.

cdr3_nt cdr3_aa v_call d_call j_call clone_size
TGTGCCAGCTCAACGTTACCCCTAGCGGGAGGGCCGGAGACCCAGTACTTC CASSTLPLAGGPETQYF TRBV18 TRBD2 TRBJ2-5 .
TGTGCCAGCAGTTTCCCGGGGTACGAGCAGTACTTC CASSFPGYEQYF TRBV12-3/TRBV12-4 . TRBJ2-7 .
TGTGCCAGTAGTGGACAGGGGGCCGGCAATCAGCCCCAGCATTTT CASSGQGAGNQPQHF TRBV19 TRBD1 TRBJ1-5 .
TGTGCCAGCAGGCGGACAGGGGGCGGTGGCACAGATACGCAGTATTTT CASRRTGGGGTDTQYF TRBV28 TRBD1 TRBJ2-3 .
TGTGCCACCAGTGGGCAAACAGGGGGCGAGCAGTACTTC CATSGQTGGEQYF TRBV24-1 TRBD1 TRBJ2-7 few
TGTGCCAGCAGTGAGCGGAGAGGGAGCACAGATACGCAGTATTTT CASSERRGSTDTQYF TRBV2 . TRBJ2-3 .
TGCAGCGTTCAACAGTGGCCGAACACTGAAGCTTTCTTT CSVQQWPNTEAFF TRBV29-1 . TRBJ1-1 .
TGTGCCTGGAGTCCGCGGAGCTACAATGAGCAGTTCTTC CAWSPRSYNEQFF TRBV30 . TRBJ2-1 .
TGTGCCAGCAGCTTAGACCCCCGTCAGAACTCCTACGAGCAGTACTTC CASSLDPRQNSYEQYF TRBV7-9 . TRBJ2-7 .
TGTGCCAGCTCACCTATCCAGGGGCACTCGGTCGATACGCAGTATTTT CASSPIQGHSVDTQYF TRBV18 . TRBJ2-3 .
TGTGCCAGCAGCCAAGGCGGGAGGGCCCGGGATGAGCAGTTCTTC CASSQGGRARDEQFF TRBV4-2 TRBD2 TRBJ2-1 .